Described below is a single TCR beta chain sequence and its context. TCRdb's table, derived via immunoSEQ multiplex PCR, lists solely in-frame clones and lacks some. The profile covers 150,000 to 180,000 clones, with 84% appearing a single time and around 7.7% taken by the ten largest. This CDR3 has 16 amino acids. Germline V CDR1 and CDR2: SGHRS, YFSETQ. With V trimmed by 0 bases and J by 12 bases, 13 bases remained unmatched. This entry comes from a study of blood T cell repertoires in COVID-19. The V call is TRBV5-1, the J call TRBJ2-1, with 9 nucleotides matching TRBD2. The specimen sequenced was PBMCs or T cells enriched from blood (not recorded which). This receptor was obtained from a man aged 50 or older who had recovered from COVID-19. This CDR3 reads CASSLETGAGGPGQFF. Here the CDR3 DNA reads TGCGCCAGCAGCTTGGAGACCGGCGCGGGGGGGCCCGGGCAGTTCTTC. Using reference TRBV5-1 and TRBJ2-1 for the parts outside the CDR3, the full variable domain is KAGVTQTPRYLIKTRGQQVTLSCSPISGHRSVSWYQQTPGQGLQFLFEYFSETQRNKGNFPGRFSGRQFSNSRSEMNVSTLELGDSALYLCASSLETGAGGPGQFFGPGTRLTVL.